The 17 T cell receptor beta chains reported below all come from one sample, sequenced in a study of T cell responses to AZD1222 COVID-19 vaccine. Sequenced by immunoSEQ multiplex PCR; TCRdb stores in-frame clones only, minus some. The profile shows 100,000 to 140,000 clones, 87% of them singletons. The sequences come from peripheral blood, collected 28 days after the second AZD1222 dose. The source is an adult who received the AZD1222 COVID-19 vaccine.

V is TRBV7-9 and J is TRBJ1-2; the D gene is possibly TRBD1 (5 bases). This CDR3 is built from 15 residues. Per germline, CDR1 SEHNR and CDR2 FQNEAQ (reference sequence). V was clipped by 2 bases and J by 1 base, with 11 bases between them. The CDR3 DNA follows: TGTGCCAGCAGCTTACCGGGACGGAGTAACTATGGCTACACCTTC. Its protein product is CASSLPGRSNYGYTF. The full variable domain, its missing parts supplied by reference TRBV7-9 and TRBJ1-2, is DTGVSQNPRHKITKRGQNVTFRCDPISEHNRLYWYRQTLGQGPEFLTYFQNEAQLEKSRLLSDRFSAERPKGSFSTLEIQRTEQGDSAMYLCASSLPGRSNYGYTFGSGTRLTVV.

V is TRBV5-1 and J is TRBJ1-6, with 7 bases that match TRBD1. Germline values: CDR1 SGHRS, CDR2 YFSETQ. Trimming took 0 bases from V and 3 from J; bases not matched to a gene: 3. CDR3 length equals 16 residues. The CDR3 DNA follows: TGCGCCAGCAGCTTGGACTGGACAGGCTATAATTCACCCCTCCACTTT. This gives the protein CASSLDWTGYNSPLHF.

This clone has just a few counts. The chain joins TRBV28 to TRBJ2-7; TRBD1 is a possible D gene (6 bases). CDR1 and CDR2 (germline): MDHEN, SYDVKM. The CDR3 contains 12 residues. Trimming took 5 bases from V and 5 from J, leaving 10 bases between them. CDR3 nucleotide sequence: TGTGCCAGCAGTAGGACAGTACACGAGCAGTACTTC. Its translation: CASSRTVHEQYF.

The rearrangement uses TRBV7-9 and TRBJ2-1; D may be TRBD2 (6 bases). The CDR3 has 15 amino acids. Germline CDR1 is SEHNR and CDR2 is FQNEAQ (reference sequence). V gave up 1 base and J gave up 7 bases, with 14 bases separating them. The CDR3, as DNA: TGTGCCAGCAGCTTAGTATCCGGGGGTTGGAATGAGCAGTTCTTC. This encodes CASSLVSGGWNEQFF. The full variable domain, rest sourced from reference TRBV7-9 and TRBJ2-1, is DTGVSQNPRHKITKRGQNVTFRCDPISEHNRLYWYRQTLGQGPEFLTYFQNEAQLEKSRLLSDRFSAERPKGSFSTLEIQRTEQGDSAMYLCASSLVSGGWNEQFFGPGTRLTVL.

The chain recombines TRBV10-1 with TRBJ2-7, with 8 bases that match TRBD1. From germline, CDR1 is WNHNN and CDR2 SYGVQD (reference sequence). The CDR3 runs to 14 residues. V was clipped by 0 bases and J by 6 bases; unmatched bases: 4. The CDR3 coding sequence is TGCGCCAGCAGTGAGTCGCAGGGGGCCTCCGAGCAGTACTTC. This codes for CASSESQGASEQYF.

The chain uses TRBV2 and TRBJ2-7, with D perhaps matching TRBD1 (7 bases). The V gene's germline CDR1 is SNHLY and CDR2 FYNNEI. The CDR3 runs 15 residues. The V end lost 6 bases, the J end lost 0 bases, and 15 bases lay between the germline ends. DNA for the CDR3: TGTGCCAGCAGGCAGGACAGGAGGGACTCCTACGAGCAGTACTTC. Its translation: CASRQDRRDSYEQYF.

The chain recombines TRBV7-2 with TRBJ2-7; D is possibly TRBD1 (6 bases). V dropped 5 bases and J dropped 1 base, with 15 bases sitting between them. The CDR3 is 15 amino acids. The germline V gene encodes CDR1 SGHTA and CDR2 FQGNSA. CDR3 in DNA: TGTGCCAGCAGCCCGCAGGGGAGTAGGTCCTACGAGCAGTACTTC. Translating it yields CASSPQGSRSYEQYF. The whole variable domain, remainder taken from reference TRBV7-2 and TRBJ2-7, is GAGVSQSPSNKVTEKGKDVELRCDPISGHTALYWYRQSLGQGLEFLIYFQGNSAPDKSGLPSDRFSAERTGGSVSTLTIQRTQQEDSAVYLCASSPQGSRSYEQYFGPGTRLTVT.

This clone was picked up a small number of times. This CDR3 is CSVVDRRATEAFF. CDR3 DNA: TGCAGCGTTGTAGACCGGCGGGCCACTGAAGCTTTCTTT. The chain uses TRBV29-1 and TRBJ1-1; D is uncertain. V lost 4 bases, J lost 4 bases, and 13 bases lay in between. Germline lookup yields CDR1 SQVTM and CDR2 ANQGSEA. This CDR3 region has 13 residues.

This sequence joins TRBV5-6 and TRBJ2-5, with a tentative D call TRBD2 (5 bases). Trimming removed 1 base from V and 5 bases from J, with 12 bases in between. The V gene's germline CDR1 is SGHDT and CDR2 YYEEEE. The CDR3 consists of 14 residues. CDR3 protein: CASSLTGVAETQYF. CDR3 in DNA: TGTGCCAGCAGCTTGACCGGGGTCGCGGAGACCCAGTACTTC.

The count of this clone is one. The chain couples TRBV27 to TRBJ1-6, with D possibly TRBD1 on 6 matching bases. V was trimmed by 3 bases and J by 8 bases, leaving 11 bases between them. Germline V gene lookup returns CDR1 MNHEY and CDR2 SMNVEV (reference sequence). This CDR3 is built from 14 residues. This CDR3 reads CASSLGGGDSPLHF. CDR3 nucleotide sequence: TGTGCCAGCAGTTTGGGAGGGGGGGATTCACCCCTCCACTTT.

The chain links TRBV19 to TRBJ1-2, with 7 bases aligning to TRBD1. CDR3 size: 14 residues. The junction had 3 bases not matched to a gene; V was cut back by 5 bases and J by 0 bases. The germline V gene encodes CDR1 LNHDA and CDR2 SQIVND (reference sequence). The CDR3 protein is CASSYDRANYGYTF. The CDR3 DNA is TGTGCCAGTAGTTACGACAGGGCTAACTATGGCTACACCTTC.

V and J are TRBV19 and TRBJ1-2, with D maybe TRBD1 (5 bases). V was clipped by 3 bases and J by 6 bases, with 17 bases between them. Germline-derived CDR1 and CDR2 are LNHDA and SQIVND (reference sequence). CDR3 length: 15 residues. The DNA for the CDR3 is TGTGCCAGTAGTATCACACCAGACAGCCACCATGGCTACACCTTC. This encodes CASSITPDSHHGYTF.

The rearrangement joins TRBV6-5 to TRBJ1-3, with a possible D match to TRBD1 (5 bases). V lost 8 bases, J lost 2 bases, and 13 bases lay in between. The CDR3 is made up of 14 amino acids. The germline gives CDR1 MNHEY, CDR2 SVGAGI. In DNA, the CDR3 is TGTGCCAGCGTATCACCAGGGACTGGAAACACCATATATTTT. Its translation is CASVSPGTGNTIYF.

V and J are TRBV7-2 and TRBJ2-2, with D perhaps matching TRBD2 (6 bases). The CDR3 covers 13 residues. Trimming shortened V by 4 bases and J by 8 bases, and 11 bases separated the two germline ends. CDR1 is SGHTA and CDR2 is FQGNSA in the germline V gene. DNA for the CDR3: TGTGCCAGCAGCTCGGGACTTCTTGGGGAGCTGTTTTTT. This sequence encodes CASSSGLLGELFF.

The chain joins TRBV27 to TRBJ1-4, with TRBD1 matching 7 bases. The junction had 6 bases not matched to a gene; V was cut back by 11 bases and J by 6 bases. Germline CDR1 and CDR2: MNHEY and SMNVEV (reference sequence). The CDR3 spans 12 residues. CDR3 sequence reads: CASGTVDEKLFF. In DNA form, the CDR3 reads TGTGCCTCCGGGACAGTCGATGAAAAACTGTTTTTT.

This rearrangement joins TRBV9 to TRBJ2-1, with D unresolved. Deletions cut 4 bases from V and 4 bases from J, with 6 bases between. This CDR3 contains 12 residues. Germline V gives CDR1 SGDLS, CDR2 YYNGEE. CDR3 sequence: CASSTLYNEQFF. The CDR3 nucleotides are TGTGCCAGCAGCACCCTATACAATGAGCAGTTCTTC.

This rearrangement joins TRBV7-9 to TRBJ2-5; 14 nucleotides agree with TRBD2. The CDR3 runs 15 residues. Germline lookup yields CDR1 SEHNR and CDR2 FQNEAQ (reference sequence). V was clipped by 4 bases and J by 5 bases; unmatched bases: 3. CDR3 sequence reads: CASSWGTSGGETQYF. The CDR3, as DNA: TGTGCCAGCAGCTGGGGGACTAGCGGGGGTGAGACCCAGTACTTC.